This T cell receptor beta chain originates from a study of T cell clones after liver transplantation. Clones were sequenced by immunoSEQ multiplex PCR, and TCRdb holds only the in-frame ones, with some missing. The sample yields 75,000 to 95,000 clones, about 85% seen once. Germline CDR1 is PRHDT and CDR2 is FYEKMQ (reference sequence). This CDR3 is built from 12 residues. Trimming removed 4 bases from V and 4 bases from J, with 7 bases in between. The chain uses TRBV13 and TRBJ1-2, with D possibly being TRBD1 (5 bases). The source is a human patient who received a liver transplant. The graft donor may have contributed some T cells. The input for sequencing was CD4+ T cells from blood, taken less than 50 months after liver transplant. The CDR3 loop reads CASSSGTYGYTF. The CDR3 nucleotides are TGTGCCAGCAGCTCCGGGACCTATGGCTACACCTTC.